A selection of T cell receptor beta chains follows, all from one sample in a study of blood T cell repertoires in COVID-19. Sequenced by immunoSEQ multiplex PCR; TCRdb stores in-frame clones only, minus some. The table shows roughly 68,000 clones, with roughly 90% occurring only once. The specimen was peripheral blood. The receptors were sampled from a man aged 35 to 55 with COVID-19, enrolled during active disease. Both conserved end residues are part of each CDR3. D genes are given only for firm matches. Part of the rows lack a size; the others show once, few, many or a class for expanded clones.

V	size	D	J	CDR3	DNA
TRBV3-1/TRBV3-2	-	-	TRBJ2-1	CASSQDRRGEQFF	TGTGCCAGCAGCCAAGATAGGAGGGGAGAGCAGTTCTTC
TRBV6-2/TRBV6-3	once	TRBD1	TRBJ1-6	CASSPGGAGNSPLHF	TGTGCCAGCAGCCCAGGGGGCGCAGGAAATTCACCCCTCCACTTT
TRBV7-8	-	-	TRBJ2-7	CASSPPDIEQYF	TGTGCCAGCAGCCCTCCGGACATCGAGCAGTACTTC
TRBV7-8	-	TRBD2	TRBJ2-3	CASSPRLAMGTDTQYF	TGTGCCAGCAGCCCCAGACTAGCGATGGGGACAGATACGCAGTATTTT
TRBV5-1	-	-	TRBJ2-3	CASSPQDPASYTQYF	TGCGCCAGCAGCCCTCAGGATCCTGCCTCGTATACGCAGTATTTT
TRBV6-5	-	-	TRBJ1-6	CASRGGIGNSPLHF	TGTGCCAGCAGAGGGGGTATAGGTAATTCACCCCTCCACTTT
TRBV7-2	-	TRBD2	TRBJ2-5	CASSLGGIGAQETQYF	TGTGCCAGCAGCCTCGGGGGGATCGGGGCTCAAGAGACCCAGTACTTC
TRBV28	once	-	TRBJ1-4	CASSEGRDEKLFF	TGTGCCAGCAGTGAAGGGAGGGATGAAAAACTGTTTTTT
TRBV20-1	-	-	TRBJ2-7	CSASAFAGPYEQYF	TGCAGTGCTAGTGCATTTGCGGGGCCCTACGAGCAGTACTTC
TRBV5-1	-	-	TRBJ2-1	CASSSGGRAHNEQFF	TGCGCCAGCAGCTCTGGGGGCAGGGCCCACAATGAGCAGTTCTTC
TRBV5-8	-	TRBD1	TRBJ2-5	CASSLGQGAETQYF	TGTGCCAGCAGCTTGGGACAGGGGGCAGAGACCCAGTACTTC
TRBV6-1	-	-	TRBJ2-7	CASSDQGNYEQYF	TGTGCCAGCAGTGACCAGGGGAACTACGAGCAGTACTTC
TRBV3-1/TRBV3-2	-	-	TRBJ1-1	CASSQGGRVGTEAFF	TGTGCCAGCAGCCAGGGGGGAAGGGTTGGAACTGAAGCTTTCTTT
TRBV4-1	-	-	TRBJ2-3	CASSPGLPHTDTQYF	TGCGCCAGCAGCCCCGGACTACCGCACACAGATACGCAGTATTTT
TRBV7-9	once	TRBD1	TRBJ2-3	CASSPRDSRFTDTQYF	TGTGCCAGCAGCCCCCGGGACAGCAGATTCACAGATACGCAGTATTTT
TRBV29-1	once	TRBD2	TRBJ2-5	CSVPGGGDSGGETQYF	TGCAGCGTTCCCGGGGGGGGAGACAGTGGCGGAGAGACCCAGTACTTC
TRBV6-6	-	TRBD1	TRBJ2-7	CASSSPGTGVLEQYF	TGTGCCAGCAGTTCCCCCGGGACAGGTGTCCTCGAGCAGTACTTC
TRBV19	-	-	TRBJ2-3	CASSNLGLRGTDTQYF	TGTGCCAGTAGTAATTTAGGACTGCGAGGCACAGATACGCAGTATTTT
TRBV3-1/TRBV3-2	-	-	TRBJ2-1	CASSQDTGPYNEQFF	TGTGCCAGCAGCCAAGACACAGGTCCTTACAATGAGCAGTTCTTC
TRBV2	-	TRBD2	TRBJ2-5	CASIRAGGWETQYF	TGTGCCAGCATCCGAGCGGGGGGTTGGGAGACCCAGTACTTC